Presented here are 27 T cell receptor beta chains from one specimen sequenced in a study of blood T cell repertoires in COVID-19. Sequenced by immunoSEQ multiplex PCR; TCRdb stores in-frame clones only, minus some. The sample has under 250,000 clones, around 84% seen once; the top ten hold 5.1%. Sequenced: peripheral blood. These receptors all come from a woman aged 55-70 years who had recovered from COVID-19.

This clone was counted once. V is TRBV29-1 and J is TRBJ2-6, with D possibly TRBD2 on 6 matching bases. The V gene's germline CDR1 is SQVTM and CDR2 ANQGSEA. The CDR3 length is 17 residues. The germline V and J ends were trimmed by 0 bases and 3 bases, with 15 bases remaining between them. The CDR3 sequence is CSVEDRRRGGGANVLTF. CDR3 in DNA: TGCAGCGTTGAAGATCGAAGGAGGGGAGGTGGGGCCAACGTCCTGACTTTC.

CDR3 bases: TGTGCCAGCAGCTTTACAGAGAACACTGAAGCTTTCTTT. Translation: CASSFTENTEAFF. V is TRBV11-2 and J is TRBJ1-1; the D is unclear. From germline, CDR1 is SGHAT and CDR2 FQNNGV. Trimming removed 3 bases at V and 1 base at J, with 6 bases between. CDR3 length: 13 residues.

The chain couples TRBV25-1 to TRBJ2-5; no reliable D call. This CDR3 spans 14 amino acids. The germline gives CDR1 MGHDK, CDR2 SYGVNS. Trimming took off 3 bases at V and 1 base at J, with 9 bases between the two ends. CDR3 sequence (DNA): TGTGCCAGCAGTGATATGGGCCCCCAAGAGACCCAGTACTTC. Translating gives CASSDMGPQETQYF.

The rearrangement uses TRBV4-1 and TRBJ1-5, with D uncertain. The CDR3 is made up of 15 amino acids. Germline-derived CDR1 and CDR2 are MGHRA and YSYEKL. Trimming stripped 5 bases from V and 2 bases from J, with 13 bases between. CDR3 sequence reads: CASSTQETGNQPQHF. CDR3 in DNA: TGCGCCAGCAGCACCCAGGAAACGGGCAATCAGCCCCAGCATTTT.

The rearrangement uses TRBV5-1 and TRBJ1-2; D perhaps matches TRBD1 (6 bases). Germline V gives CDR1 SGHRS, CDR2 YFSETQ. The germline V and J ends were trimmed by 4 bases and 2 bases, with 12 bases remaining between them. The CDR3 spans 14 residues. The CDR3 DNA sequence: TGCGCCAGCAGCCCCGTAACAGGGAACTATGGCTACACCTTC. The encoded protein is CASSPVTGNYGYTF. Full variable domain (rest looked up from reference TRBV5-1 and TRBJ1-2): KAGVTQTPRYLIKTRGQQVTLSCSPISGHRSVSWYQQTPGQGLQFLFEYFSETQRNKGNFPGRFSGRQFSNSRSEMNVSTLELGDSALYLCASSPVTGNYGYTFGSGTRLTVV.

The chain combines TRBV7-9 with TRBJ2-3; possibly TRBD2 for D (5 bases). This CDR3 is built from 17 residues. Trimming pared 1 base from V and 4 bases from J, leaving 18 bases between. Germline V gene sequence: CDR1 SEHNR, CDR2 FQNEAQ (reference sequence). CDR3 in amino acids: CASSLGGLGPAADTQYF. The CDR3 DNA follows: TGTGCCAGCAGCTTAGGAGGGCTGGGCCCGGCGGCAGATACGCAGTATTTT.

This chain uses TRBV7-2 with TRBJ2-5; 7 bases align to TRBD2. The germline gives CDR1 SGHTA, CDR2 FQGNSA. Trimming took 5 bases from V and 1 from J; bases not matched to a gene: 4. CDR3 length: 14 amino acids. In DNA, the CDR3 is TGTGCCAGCAGCCCCATAGCGGGCCAAGAGACCCAGTACTTC. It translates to CASSPIAGQETQYF.

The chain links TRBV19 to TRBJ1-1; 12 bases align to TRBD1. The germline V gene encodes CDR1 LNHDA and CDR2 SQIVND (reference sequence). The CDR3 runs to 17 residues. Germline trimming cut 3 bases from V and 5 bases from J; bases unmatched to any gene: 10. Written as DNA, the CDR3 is TGTGCCAGTAGTATTTATGGGACAGGGGGCTCCGTAACTGAAGCTTTCTTT. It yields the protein CASSIYGTGGSVTEAFF.

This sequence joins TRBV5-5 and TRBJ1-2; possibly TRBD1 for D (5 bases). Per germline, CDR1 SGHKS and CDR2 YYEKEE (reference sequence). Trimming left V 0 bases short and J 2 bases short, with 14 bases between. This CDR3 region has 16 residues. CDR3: CASSLVPLPGNYGYTF. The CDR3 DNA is TGTGCCAGCAGCTTGGTACCCTTGCCAGGGAACTATGGCTACACCTTC.

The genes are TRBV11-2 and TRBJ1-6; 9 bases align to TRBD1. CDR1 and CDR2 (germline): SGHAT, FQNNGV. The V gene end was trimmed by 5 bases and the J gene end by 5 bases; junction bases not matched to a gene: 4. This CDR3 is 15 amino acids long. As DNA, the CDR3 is TGTGCCAGCAGCCAACGACAGGGGGATAATTCACCCCTCCACTTT. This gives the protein CASSQRQGDNSPLHF.

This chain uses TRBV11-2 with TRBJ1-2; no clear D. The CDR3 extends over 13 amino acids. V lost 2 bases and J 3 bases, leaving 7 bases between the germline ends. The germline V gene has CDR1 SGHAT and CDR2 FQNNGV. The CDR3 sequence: CASSLTQDYGYTF. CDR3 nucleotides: TGTGCCAGCAGCTTAACACAAGACTATGGCTACACCTTC.

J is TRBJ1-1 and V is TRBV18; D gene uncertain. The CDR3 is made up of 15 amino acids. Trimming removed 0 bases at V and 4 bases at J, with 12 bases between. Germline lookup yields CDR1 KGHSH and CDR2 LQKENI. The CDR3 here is CASSPPSGTATEAFF. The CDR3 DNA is TGTGCCAGCTCACCACCTTCGGGTACGGCCACTGAAGCTTTCTTT.

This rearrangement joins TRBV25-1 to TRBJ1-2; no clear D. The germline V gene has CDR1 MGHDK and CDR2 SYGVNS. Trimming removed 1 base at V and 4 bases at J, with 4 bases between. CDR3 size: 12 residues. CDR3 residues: CASSESLYGYTF. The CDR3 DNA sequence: TGTGCCAGCAGTGAATCCCTCTATGGCTACACCTTC.

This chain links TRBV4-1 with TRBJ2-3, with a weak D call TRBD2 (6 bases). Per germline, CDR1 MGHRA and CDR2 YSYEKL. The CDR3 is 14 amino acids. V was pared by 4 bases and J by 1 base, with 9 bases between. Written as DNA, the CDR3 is TGCGCCAGCAGCCTCGCGGGGCGCACAGATACGCAGTATTTT. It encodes CASSLAGRTDTQYF.

The CDR3: CSVEAWDFTQSGGYTF. CDR3 DNA: TGCAGCGTTGAAGCGTGGGACTTCACCCAGTCGGGAGGCTACACCTTC. This rearrangement joins TRBV29-1 to TRBJ1-2; the D gene is possibly TRBD1 (5 bases). The CDR3 extends over 16 amino acids. V lost 1 base and J 8 bases, leaving 23 bases between the germline ends. Germline V gene lookup returns CDR1 SQVTM and CDR2 ANQGSEA.

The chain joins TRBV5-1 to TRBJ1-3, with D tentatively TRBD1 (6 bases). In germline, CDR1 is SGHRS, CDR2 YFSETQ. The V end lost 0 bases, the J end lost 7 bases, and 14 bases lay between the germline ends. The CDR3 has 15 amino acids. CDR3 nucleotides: TGCGCCAGCAGCTTGGCCGGCAGGGGCCTCAACACCATATATTTT. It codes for CASSLAGRGLNTIYF.

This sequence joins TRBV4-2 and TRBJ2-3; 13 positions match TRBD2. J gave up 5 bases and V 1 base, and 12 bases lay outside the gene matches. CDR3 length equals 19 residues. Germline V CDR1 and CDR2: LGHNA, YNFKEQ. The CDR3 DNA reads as TGTGCCAGCAGCCAAGCCTTAAGACTAGCGGGGGGCTACGGAGATACGCAGTATTTT. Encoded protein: CASSQALRLAGGYGDTQYF.

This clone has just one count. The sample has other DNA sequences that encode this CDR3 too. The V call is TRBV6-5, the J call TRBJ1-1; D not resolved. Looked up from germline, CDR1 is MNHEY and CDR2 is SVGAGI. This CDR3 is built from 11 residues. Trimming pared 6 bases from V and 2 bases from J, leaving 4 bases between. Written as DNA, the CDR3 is TGTGCCAGCAGGGCCAACACTGAAGCTTTCTTT. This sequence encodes CASRANTEAFF.

The CDR3 reads CAWSPGLSNTGELFF. CDR3 nucleotide sequence: TGTGCCTGGAGCCCGGGACTATCGAACACCGGGGAGCTGTTTTTT. The J gene is TRBJ2-2, the V gene TRBV30, with 7 bases matching TRBD2. The CDR3 length is 15 residues. Germline V gene lookup returns CDR1 GTSNPN and CDR2 SVGIG (reference sequence). The V and J ends lost 3 bases and 0 bases, in that order; junction bases with no gene match: 4. The full variable domain, its missing parts supplied by reference TRBV30 and TRBJ2-2, is SQTIHQWPATLVQPVGSPLSLECTVEGTSNPNLYWYRQAAGRGLQLLFYSVGIGQISSEVPQNLSASRPQDRQFILSSKKLLLSDSGFYLCAWSPGLSNTGELFFGEGSRLTVL.

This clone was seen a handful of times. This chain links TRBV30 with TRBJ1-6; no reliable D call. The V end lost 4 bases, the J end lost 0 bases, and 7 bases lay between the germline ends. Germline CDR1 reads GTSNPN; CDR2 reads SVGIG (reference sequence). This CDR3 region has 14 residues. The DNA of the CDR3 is TGTGCCTGGAAAAGGAGCTCCTATAATTCACCCCTCCACTTT. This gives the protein CAWKRSSYNSPLHF.

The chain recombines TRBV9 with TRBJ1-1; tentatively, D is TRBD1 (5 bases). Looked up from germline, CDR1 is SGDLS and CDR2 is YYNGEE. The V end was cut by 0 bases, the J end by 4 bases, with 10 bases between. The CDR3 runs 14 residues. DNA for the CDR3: TGTGCCAGCAGCGTAGAGGGGTTGGGCACTGAAGCTTTCTTT. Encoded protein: CASSVEGLGTEAFF.

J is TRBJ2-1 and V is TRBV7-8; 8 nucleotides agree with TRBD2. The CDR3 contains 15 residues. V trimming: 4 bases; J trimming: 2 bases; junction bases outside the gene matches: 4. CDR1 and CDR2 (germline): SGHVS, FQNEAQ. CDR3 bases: TGTGCCAGCAGCTCCCGCGGGGGGACCTACAATGAGCAGTTCTTC. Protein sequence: CASSSRGGTYNEQFF.

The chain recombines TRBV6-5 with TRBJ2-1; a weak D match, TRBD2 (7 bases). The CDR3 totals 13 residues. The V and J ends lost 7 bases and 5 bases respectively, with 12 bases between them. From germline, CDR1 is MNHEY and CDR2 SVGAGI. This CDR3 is CASMRGTNNEQFF. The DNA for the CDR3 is TGTGCCAGCATGCGGGGGACAAACAATGAGCAGTTCTTC.

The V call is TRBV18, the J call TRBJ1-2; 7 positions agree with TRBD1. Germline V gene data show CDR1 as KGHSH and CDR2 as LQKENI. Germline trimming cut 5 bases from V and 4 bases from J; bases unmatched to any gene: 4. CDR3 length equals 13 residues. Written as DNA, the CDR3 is TGTGCCAGCTCAACAGGGGTGGCCTATGGCTACACCTTC. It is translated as CASSTGVAYGYTF.

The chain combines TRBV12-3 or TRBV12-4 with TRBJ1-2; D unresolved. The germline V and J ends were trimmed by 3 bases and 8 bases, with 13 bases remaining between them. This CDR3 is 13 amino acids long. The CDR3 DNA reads TGTGCCAGCAGTTTGGACTTAAGCCAGGGCTACACCTTC. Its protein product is CASSLDLSQGYTF.

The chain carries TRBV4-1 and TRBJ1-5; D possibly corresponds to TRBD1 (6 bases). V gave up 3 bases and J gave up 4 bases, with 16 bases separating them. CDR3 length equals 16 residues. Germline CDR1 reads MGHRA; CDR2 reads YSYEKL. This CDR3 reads CASSHVGRGANQPQHF. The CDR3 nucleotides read TGCGCCAGCAGCCACGTCGGGCGGGGGGCAAATCAGCCCCAGCATTTT.

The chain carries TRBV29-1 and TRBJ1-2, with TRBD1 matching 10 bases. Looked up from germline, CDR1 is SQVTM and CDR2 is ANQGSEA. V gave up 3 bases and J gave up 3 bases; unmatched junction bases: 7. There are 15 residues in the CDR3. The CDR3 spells CSVDSDRGPYYGYTF. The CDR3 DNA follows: TGCAGCGTTGACTCCGACAGGGGGCCATACTATGGCTACACCTTC.